These 25 T cell receptor beta chains came from one sample sequenced in a study of blood T cell repertoires in COVID-19. The method was immunoSEQ multiplex PCR; TCRdb's version includes in-frame clones alone and lacks a portion of them. The profile shows approximately 170,000 clones, approximately 75% of them singletons. The specimen was peripheral blood. These receptors originate from a human donor in a cohort sampled during active COVID-19.

This clone was seen only once. The V and J genes are TRBV6-5 and TRBJ2-1, with 13 bases that match TRBD2. V lost 6 bases, J lost 7 bases, and 6 bases stayed unmatched. Germline loops: CDR1 MNHEY, CDR2 SVGAGI. CDR3 size: 15 residues. The chain's CDR3 is CASRGGLAGRNEQFF. The DNA for the CDR3 is TGTGCCAGCAGAGGGGGACTAGCGGGACGAAATGAGCAGTTCTTC.

The CDR3 DNA is TGTGCCAGCAGTTACAGTCCGTCTAGCGGGGGGGCATCTATGAACACCGGGGAGCTGTTTTTT. Amino acids: CASSYSPSSGGASMNTGELFF. The V and J genes are TRBV6-2 or TRBV6-3 and TRBJ2-2; 12 bases line up with TRBD2. The V and J ends lost 2 bases and 1 base, in that order; junction bases with no gene match: 14. The V gene's germline CDR1 is MNHEY and CDR2 SVGEGT. CDR3 size: 21 residues.

V usage is TRBV6-4 and J usage is TRBJ2-1; 7 nucleotides match TRBD2. V was clipped by 3 bases and J by 9 bases; unmatched bases: 8. Per the germline V gene, CDR1 is MRHNA and CDR2 is SNTAGT. This CDR3 region has 14 residues. The CDR3 loop reads CASSEGGEGSEQFF. CDR3 bases: TGTGCCAGCAGTGAAGGCGGGGAGGGCAGTGAGCAGTTCTTC.

The chain has TRBV24-1 and TRBJ2-1; 9 bases match TRBD1. The germline V gene encodes CDR1 KGHDR and CDR2 SFDVKD. Unmatched junction bases numbered 5, after V lost 2 bases and J lost 4 bases. The CDR3 contains 16 residues. The chain's CDR3 is CATSDSTGQGYNEQFF. The CDR3 nucleotides are TGTGCCACCAGTGATTCTACGGGACAGGGATACAATGAGCAGTTCTTC.

V and J are TRBV30 and TRBJ2-3; 10 bases match TRBD2. From germline, CDR1 is GTSNPN and CDR2 SVGIG (reference sequence). This CDR3 has 14 residues. With V trimmed by 2 bases and J by 4 bases, 3 bases remained unmatched. Written as DNA, the CDR3 is TGTGCCTGGAGTTCGAGCGGGGGGGCAGATACGCAGTATTTT. Amino acids: CAWSSSGGADTQYF.

This clone was observed a single time. The gene calls are TRBV5-1 and TRBJ2-1; TRBD2 matches at 9 bases. The CDR3 is made up of 17 amino acids. CDR1 and CDR2 (germline): SGHRS, YFSETQ. The ends lost 0 bases at V and 6 bases at J; junction bases unmatched: 10. CDR3 in DNA: TGCGCCAGCAGCTTGGGCGGGAGGGCCTCCGCCTCCAATGAGCAGTTCTTC. This translates into CASSLGGRASASNEQFF. The full variable domain, rest sourced from reference TRBV5-1 and TRBJ2-1, is KAGVTQTPRYLIKTRGQQVTLSCSPISGHRSVSWYQQTPGQGLQFLFEYFSETQRNKGNFPGRFSGRQFSNSRSEMNVSTLELGDSALYLCASSLGGRASASNEQFFGPGTRLTVL.

The chain employs TRBV10-1 and TRBJ2-2; 7 nucleotides line up with TRBD1. This CDR3 comprises 14 residues. The trim removed 8 bases at V and 6 bases at J, leaving 9 bases unmatched. Germline V CDR1 and CDR2: WNHNN, SYGVQD (reference sequence). CDR3 amino acids: CASQGQLKAGELFF. Written as DNA, the CDR3 is TGCGCCAGCCAGGGACAGCTTAAAGCCGGGGAGCTGTTTTTT.

This chain links TRBV21-1 with TRBJ1-5. TRBV21-1 is designated a pseudogene. There are 16 residues in the CDR3. CDR3 region: CAPAGRAGISNQPQHF. The CDR3 DNA sequence: TGTGCGCCTGCGGGAAGGGCAGGGATAAGCAATCAGCCCCAGCATTTT.

This sequence joins TRBV4-3 and TRBJ2-2; TRBD1 matches 7 bases. Germline V gives CDR1 LGHNA, CDR2 YSLEER. The CDR3 loop spans 17 amino acids. Trimming took 1 base from V and 3 from J; bases not matched to a gene: 8. The CDR3 DNA reads as TGCGCCAGCAGCCAAGCCAGGGACAGTTTTTACACCGGGGAGCTGTTTTTT. This translates into CASSQARDSFYTGELFF.

The chain recombines TRBV30 with TRBJ2-1, with D maybe TRBD2 (5 bases). Between the trimmed V and J ends, which lost 3 bases and 0 bases, there was a span of 9 bases. The germline gives CDR1 GTSNPN, CDR2 SVGIG (reference sequence). The CDR3 is made up of 14 amino acids. The DNA for the CDR3 is TGTGCCTGGAGCTCGGGGAGCTCCTACAATGAGCAGTTCTTC. Encoded protein: CAWSSGSSYNEQFF.

The chain joins TRBV6-4 to TRBJ2-5; 7 nucleotides agree with TRBD1. Trimming removed 0 bases from V and 1 base from J; junction bases left unmatched: 8. Germline CDR1 MRHNA, CDR2 SNTAGT. The CDR3 is 17 residues long. The CDR3 loop reads CASSDSPRDSPQETQYF. Here the CDR3 DNA reads TGTGCCAGCAGTGACTCGCCACGGGACAGTCCCCAAGAGACCCAGTACTTC.

J is TRBJ1-5 and V is TRBV24-1; D is undetermined. The CDR3 sequence is 12 residues long. CDR1 is KGHDR and CDR2 is SFDVKD in the germline V gene. Trimming cost V 4 bases and J 7 bases, with 7 bases left between them. CDR3 coding DNA: TGTGCCACCAGTGACCCGGGGCAGCCCCAGCATTTT. The encoded protein is CATSDPGQPQHF.

The chain couples TRBV6-5 to TRBJ2-7, with 8 bases matching TRBD1. V lost 0 bases, J lost 4 bases, and 8 bases stayed unmatched. The CDR3 is 16 amino acids. Germline V gene sequence: CDR1 MNHEY, CDR2 SVGAGI. CDR3 sequence: CASSYSGARGQYEQYF. The DNA for the CDR3 is TGTGCCAGCAGTTACTCGGGGGCCAGGGGGCAATACGAGCAGTACTTC.

The CDR3 sequence is CATSRGGQAYGYTF. The CDR3 DNA reads TGTGCCACCAGCAGAGGGGGACAGGCCTATGGCTACACCTTC. J is TRBJ1-2 and V is TRBV15; TRBD1 aligns across 8 bases. Trimming cost V 1 base and J 4 bases; bases outside gene matches: 2. This CDR3 has 14 residues. Germline lookup yields CDR1 LNHNV and CDR2 YYDKDF (reference sequence). Looking up the rest from reference TRBV15 and TRBJ1-2 gives the full variable domain: DAMVIQNPRYQVTQFGKPVTLSCSQTLNHNVMYWYQQKSSQAPKLLFHYYDKDFNNEADTPDNFQSRRPNTSFCFLDIRSPGLGDTAMYLCATSRGGQAYGYTFGSGTRLTVV.

This clone was picked up one time. J is TRBJ1-5 and V is TRBV18; TRBD1 aligns across 7 bases. From germline, CDR1 is KGHSH and CDR2 LQKENI. The CDR3 runs 16 residues. Trimming removed 5 bases from V and 3 bases from J; junction bases left unmatched: 10. The CDR3 nucleotides are TGTGCCAGCTCATATCTCCGACAGGGACTCAATCAGCCCCAGCATTTT. Protein: CASSYLRQGLNQPQHF.

The gene calls are TRBV19 and TRBJ1-5; 8 bases line up with TRBD1. The germline CDR1 and CDR2 sequences are LNHDA and SQIVND (reference sequence). This CDR3 region has 15 residues. Unmatched junction bases numbered 5, after V lost 4 bases and J lost 3 bases. In DNA form, the CDR3 reads TGTGCCAGTAGTACTGGACAGGGTCCCAATCAGCCCCAGCATTTT. Protein sequence: CASSTGQGPNQPQHF.

The CDR3 loop is CASSESGRLEAFF. The CDR3 nucleotides are TGCGCCAGCAGTGAGTCGGGGCGCCTTGAAGCTTTCTTT. This chain connects TRBV10-1 to TRBJ1-1; D perhaps matches TRBD1 (5 bases). CDR1 and CDR2 (germline): WNHNN, SYGVQD (reference sequence). CDR3 length: 13 residues. V lost 0 bases and J lost 7, with 9 bases in between.

This clone was found a few times. This chain joins TRBV4-1 and TRBJ2-7, with TRBD1 matching over 9 bases. V lost 4 bases to trimming and J lost 6 bases; unmatched junction nucleotides: 10. The CDR3 contains 15 residues. CDR1 is MGHRA, CDR2 YSYEKL, per germline. CDR3 loop: CASSPHGTGSLEQYF. The DNA of the CDR3 is TGCGCCAGCAGCCCCCACGGGACAGGGTCCCTCGAGCAGTACTTC.

The rearrangement uses TRBV7-6 and TRBJ2-5; the match to TRBD1 covers 11 bases. This CDR3 has 15 amino acids. Trimming took 6 bases from V and 5 from J; bases not matched to a gene: 8. Germline V gene lookup returns CDR1 SGHVS and CDR2 FNYEAQ. In nucleotides, the CDR3 is TGTGCCAGCAGGAGAGGACAGGGGGCGCGGGAGACCCAGTACTTC. Amino acids: CASRRGQGARETQYF.

DNA for the CDR3: TGCGCCAGCAGTCGGGACAGGAACACTGAAGCTTTCTTT. Translating gives CASSRDRNTEAFF. This chain joins TRBV4-3 and TRBJ1-1, with 7 nucleotides matching TRBD1. Germline V gene sequence: CDR1 LGHNA, CDR2 YSLEER. The CDR3 runs 13 residues. V lost 6 bases and J lost 1; bases outside the gene matches: 2.

This chain connects TRBV2 to TRBJ2-3; TRBD2 matches at 9 bases. The CDR3 has 16 amino acids. Germline V lookup: CDR1 SNHLY, CDR2 FYNNEI. J was trimmed by 2 bases and V by 6 bases; bases with no gene match: 9. CDR3 in amino acids: CASSLTSGTFTDTQYF. DNA of the CDR3: TGTGCCAGCAGCCTGACTAGCGGAACTTTCACAGATACGCAGTATTTT.

The chain recombines TRBV6-2 or TRBV6-3 with TRBJ1-6; 10 positions agree with TRBD1. Germline V gene sequence: CDR1 MNHEY, CDR2 SVGEGT. The CDR3 has 14 residues. The trim removed 6 bases at V and 14 bases at J, leaving 10 bases unmatched. CDR3 sequence (DNA): TGTGCCAGCAGCCTGGACAGGGGGAATCGAGCCCTCCACTTT. Translated: CASSLDRGNRALHF.

This chain joins TRBV30 and TRBJ2-3, with a weak D call TRBD2 (6 bases). The V gene's germline CDR1 is GTSNPN and CDR2 SVGIG (reference sequence). V lost 4 bases and J lost 3, with 14 bases in between. CDR3 length: 14 amino acids. CDR3 in DNA: TGTGCCTGGACCCCGGGACTTGGAACAGATACGCAGTATTTT. Translating it yields CAWTPGLGTDTQYF.

The rearrangement links TRBV19 to TRBJ2-7; 12 positions agree with TRBD2. The germline CDR1 and CDR2 sequences are LNHDA and SQIVND (reference sequence). The V segment lost 5 bases and the J segment 4 bases; nucleotides outside the gene matches: 6. The CDR3 spans 15 residues. In DNA form, the CDR3 reads TGTGCCAGTAGTCCTCGACTAGCGGGGGTGTACGAGCAGTACTTC. This codes for CASSPRLAGVYEQYF.

The V gene is TRBV7-3, the J gene TRBJ2-2, with TRBD2 identical over 7 bases. Germline V gives CDR1 SGHTA, CDR2 FQGTGA. The CDR3 extends over 15 amino acids. J gave up 4 bases and V 8 bases, and 10 bases lay outside the gene matches. The CDR3 loop is CASSKGLVGTGELFF. In nucleotides, the CDR3 is TGTGCCAGCTCTAAAGGACTAGTCGGCACCGGGGAGCTGTTTTTT.